Reported below is one T cell receptor beta chain. Antigen: not known. This record belongs to a study of shared clonotypes between healthy human individuals. Overall study results and limits: On the whole, naive subsets had larger estimated richness than memory subsets had. The study sampled only blood, and tissue repertoires likely differ. Sorted-subset samples were not fully sequenced, rarefaction indicated.

Germline V gives CDR1 LGHNT, CDR2 FRNRAP. V lost 5 bases, J lost 8 bases, and 21 bases stayed unmatched. The CDR3 consists of 17 residues. Profiled with immunoSEQ multiplex PCR; TCRdb holds only in-frame clones, not every one. Here the sample spans about 2 million clones, roughly 94% being singletons. Terminally differentiated effector memory CD45RA+ cells were excluded by CCR7 positive selection of CD45RO-negative cells. HIV-negative, healthy adults without recent acute infections or vaccinations were the donors. The chain joins TRBV12-5 to TRBJ2-7; 7 nucleotides agree with TRBD2. The sample taken for sequencing was naive CD8+ T cells sorted from blood. The TCR was taken from a young man in good health. In DNA, the CDR3 is TGTGCTAGTGGTAAGCCTAGCGAGGGAGGGCCTAGCTTCCAGCAGTACTTC. Protein: CASGKPSEGGPSFQQYF.